Below, 22 T cell receptor beta chains from the same sample are listed, as sequenced in a study of shared clonotypes between healthy human individuals. Method: immunoSEQ multiplex PCR; TCRdb's copy keeps in-frame clones and lacks some. The sample records under 1,900,000 clones, about 98.5% being singletons. Sample: naive CD4+ T cells sorted from blood. Subset here: CD45RA+ positively selected. Source of these receptors: a man aged 25-45 years in good health.

V and J are TRBV2 and TRBJ1-2; D remains unclear. Germline CDR1 reads SNHLY; CDR2 reads FYNNEI. The CDR3 is 13 amino acids. V shed 2 bases and J shed 6 bases, with 10 bases lying between them. The DNA of the CDR3 is TGTGCCAGCAGTGAAAGGTCCCTCAATGGCTACACCTTC. Protein sequence: CASSERSLNGYTF.

This chain connects TRBV6-5 to TRBJ2-5; 8 positions agree with TRBD1. Losses at the gene ends were 8 bases for V and 4 bases for J; bases not matched to a gene: 6. Germline V gene sequence: CDR1 MNHEY, CDR2 SVGAGI. The length of the CDR3 is 13 residues. CDR3 sequence (DNA): TGTGCCAGCCACAGGGGGTCGCGAGAGACCCAGTACTTC. This sequence encodes CASHRGSRETQYF.

The chain uses TRBV9 and TRBJ2-1, with 12 bases fitting TRBD2. Germline CDR1 reads SGDLS; CDR2 reads YYNGEE. This CDR3 comprises 16 residues. V dropped 0 bases and J dropped 9; count of bases not matched to a gene: 7. CDR3: CASSVGSSGRAGEQFF. CDR3 bases: TGTGCCAGCAGCGTAGGGTCTAGCGGGAGGGCGGGTGAGCAGTTCTTC.

The CDR3: CASSWGGEQFF. The CDR3 DNA sequence: TGTGCCAGCAGCTGGGGAGGTGAGCAGTTCTTC. The chain uses TRBV7-2 and TRBJ2-1; TRBD2 might be the D (6 bases). The CDR3 loop spans 11 amino acids. Germline V gene sequence: CDR1 SGHTA, CDR2 FQGNSA. V lost 4 bases to trimming and J lost 9 bases, with 7 bases between them.

The rearrangement links TRBV18 to TRBJ2-1; 7 nucleotides line up with TRBD2. In germline, CDR1 is KGHSH, CDR2 LQKENI. V trimming: 2 bases; J trimming: 4 bases; junction bases outside the gene matches: 11. The CDR3 is 17 residues long. CDR3: CASSPGDYRDPYNEQFF. The DNA of the CDR3 is TGTGCCAGCTCACCAGGGGACTACCGAGACCCTTACAATGAGCAGTTCTTC.

The chain is built from TRBV7-9 and TRBJ2-6; 7 bases match TRBD2. The CDR3 totals 17 residues. With V trimmed by 4 bases and J by 3 bases, 9 bases remained unmatched. CDR1 and CDR2 (germline): SEHNR, FQNEAQ (reference sequence). The CDR3 DNA follows: TGTGCCAGCAGCTATGCCCCCCGCGGGGGTGGGGCCAACGTCCTGACTTTC. Translating gives CASSYAPRGGGANVLTF.

The chain links TRBV20-1 to TRBJ1-1; TRBD1 might be the D (6 bases). Trimming left V 5 bases short and J 7 bases short, with 11 bases between. The CDR3 has 11 amino acids. CDR1 and CDR2 from the germline V gene are DFQATT and SNEGSKA (reference sequence). The DNA of the CDR3 is TGCAGTGCTTCAGGGGAGTTTGAAGCTTTCTTT. Its translation is CSASGEFEAFF.

The chain links TRBV7-8 to TRBJ2-7, with D perhaps given as TRBD1 or TRBD2 (6 bases each). Trimming left V 0 bases short and J 4 bases short, with 13 bases between. The CDR3 is made up of 15 amino acids. Germline CDR1 SGHVS, CDR2 FQNEAQ. The DNA for the CDR3 is TGTGCCAGCAGCTTAGCGAAAGGGGGGTGGTACGAGCAGTACTTC. Residues: CASSLAKGGWYEQYF.

V gene TRBV5-1 combines with J gene TRBJ2-7, with 7 bases aligning to TRBD2. V trimming: 0 bases; J trimming: 0 bases; junction bases outside the gene matches: 9. Germline V gives CDR1 SGHRS, CDR2 YFSETQ. This CDR3 spans 17 amino acids. The CDR3 sequence is CASSLGRLAEFSYEQYF. The DNA for the CDR3 is TGCGCCAGCAGCTTGGGGAGGCTAGCGGAATTCTCCTACGAGCAGTACTTC.

The rearrangement uses TRBV18 and TRBJ2-7; no reliable D call. Germline V gene sequence: CDR1 KGHSH, CDR2 LQKENI. V lost 8 bases to trimming and J lost 1 base, with 15 bases between them. The CDR3 is made up of 14 amino acids. The DNA for the CDR3 is TGTGCCAGCGCAGGACCCGGGCCGTCCTACGAGCAGTACTTC. It is translated as CASAGPGPSYEQYF.

The J gene is TRBJ1-1, the V gene TRBV18; tentatively, D is TRBD1 (5 bases). V was trimmed by 3 bases and J by 11 bases, leaving 13 bases between them. The CDR3 runs to 12 residues. Germline lookup yields CDR1 KGHSH and CDR2 LQKENI. This CDR3 is CASSPAGRPAFF. The CDR3 DNA reads as TGTGCCAGCTCACCCGCAGGGCGGCCTGCTTTCTTT.

The CDR3 DNA is TGTGCCAGCAGCTTGAGCAGGGAAGGAGAAAAACTGTTTTTT. Its protein is CASSLSREGEKLFF. V usage is TRBV7-9 and J usage is TRBJ1-4; maybe TRBD1 (5 bases). V was cut by 3 bases and J by 8 bases, with 13 bases left in between. Per the germline V gene, CDR1 is SEHNR and CDR2 is FQNEAQ (reference sequence). The CDR3 runs to 14 residues.

The gene calls are TRBV30 and TRBJ2-7; D call uncertain. Deletions cut 2 bases from V and 2 bases from J, with 7 bases between. CDR1 is GTSNPN, CDR2 SVGIG, per germline (reference sequence). This CDR3 comprises 12 residues. The CDR3, as DNA: TGTGCCTGGAGTCCCAGAACCTACGAGCAGTACTTC. Encoded protein: CAWSPRTYEQYF. Supplemented by reference TRBV30 and TRBJ2-7, the full variable domain reads SQTIHQWPATLVQPVGSPLSLECTVEGTSNPNLYWYRQAAGRGLQLLFYSVGIGQISSEVPQNLSASRPQDRQFILSSKKLLLSDSGFYLCAWSPRTYEQYFGPGTRLTVT.

V is TRBV10-3 and J is TRBJ2-7, with D possibly matching TRBD1 (7 bases). V was clipped by 3 bases and J by 6 bases, with 24 bases between them. Germline CDR1 ENHRY, CDR2 SYGVKD. The length of the CDR3 is 17 residues. In nucleotides, the CDR3 is TGTGCCATCAGTGATCCCGCAGGGGGGAGAGCTTCGTTCGAGCAGTACTTC. Residues: CAISDPAGGRASFEQYF.

The chain couples TRBV16 to TRBJ2-7, with TRBD2 matching over 8 bases. The CDR3 covers 17 residues. Per the germline V gene, CDR1 is KGHSY and CDR2 is FQNENV. Trimming took 4 bases from V and 3 from J; bases not matched to a gene: 14. The DNA of the CDR3 is TGTGCCAGCAGCCGTCTTATAGCGGGAACCGGGGGCTACGAGCAGTACTTC. Encoded protein: CASSRLIAGTGGYEQYF.

The genes are TRBV27 and TRBJ2-1; 10 bases map to TRBD2. This CDR3 has 17 residues. Germline assignment: CDR1 MNHEY and CDR2 SMNVEV (reference sequence). J gave up 2 bases and V 2 bases, and 6 bases lay outside the gene matches. The CDR3: CASSLVAGGTPYNEQFF. The CDR3 DNA sequence: TGTGCCAGCAGTTTAGTAGCGGGAGGTACTCCCTACAATGAGCAGTTCTTC.

Remarks on this clone: Other DNA sequences in this sample translate to the same CDR3. The chain joins TRBV2 to TRBJ1-3; no clear D gene. This CDR3 is 13 amino acids long. V lost 7 bases and J 0 bases, leaving 7 bases between the germline ends. Germline V gene lookup returns CDR1 SNHLY and CDR2 FYNNEI. The CDR3 DNA is TGTGCCAGCACCAGAGACTCTGGAAACACCATATATTTT. Residues: CASTRDSGNTIYF.

On this clone: Other nucleotide sequences from this sample produce the same CDR3. The chain has TRBV6-5 and TRBJ2-7, with 9 bases that match TRBD1. The V and J ends lost 2 bases and 1 base, in that order; junction bases with no gene match: 3. CDR1 is MNHEY and CDR2 is SVGAGI in the germline V gene. There are 15 residues in the CDR3. CDR3 amino acids: CASSYVGQGSYEQYF. Here the CDR3 DNA reads TGTGCCAGCAGTTACGTAGGACAGGGGTCCTACGAGCAGTACTTC.

The CDR3 here is CASSARGTGGTDTQYF. The CDR3 region has the DNA TGTGCCAGTAGCGCCAGAGGGACAGGGGGTACAGATACGCAGTATTTT. The chain employs TRBV19 and TRBJ2-3; 11 bases align to TRBD1. Trimming removed 6 bases from V and 3 bases from J; junction bases left unmatched: 8. The CDR3 spans 16 residues. Germline V lookup: CDR1 LNHDA, CDR2 SQIVND (reference sequence).

This clone was observed once. V is TRBV7-9 and J is TRBJ2-3, with unresolved D. Germline V gene lookup returns CDR1 SEHNR and CDR2 FQNEAQ (reference sequence). Trimming removed 9 bases at V and 0 bases at J, with 10 bases between. This CDR3 has 13 amino acids. DNA of the CDR3: TGTGCCAGTCAGCCCCCCAGCACAGATACGCAGTATTTT. It encodes CASQPPSTDTQYF.

This chain links TRBV19 with TRBJ2-7; 7 bases fit TRBD1. Trimming at V came to 9 bases and at J to 0 bases, leaving 11 bases not matched to a gene. The CDR3 totals 15 residues. In germline, CDR1 is LNHDA, CDR2 SQIVND (reference sequence). The CDR3 coding sequence is TGTGCCAGGATGGAAGGGGACAGAGGCTCCTACGAGCAGTACTTC. Translating gives CARMEGDRGSYEQYF.

The chain couples TRBV7-3 to TRBJ2-1; 7 nucleotides match TRBD1. The CDR3 totals 13 residues. J gave up 7 bases and V 5 bases, and 5 bases lay outside the gene matches. Germline CDR1 reads SGHTA; CDR2 reads FQGTGA. Here the CDR3 DNA reads TGTGCCAGCAGCGAGGGGGCCCTGAATGAGCAGTTCTTC. It translates to CASSEGALNEQFF. The variable domain in full, completed from reference TRBV7-3 and TRBJ2-1, reads GAGVSQTPSNKVTEKGKYVELRCDPISGHTALYWYRQSLGQGPEFLIYFQGTGAADDSGLPNDRFFAVRPEGSVSTLKIQRTERGDSAVYLCASSEGALNEQFFGPGTRLTVL.